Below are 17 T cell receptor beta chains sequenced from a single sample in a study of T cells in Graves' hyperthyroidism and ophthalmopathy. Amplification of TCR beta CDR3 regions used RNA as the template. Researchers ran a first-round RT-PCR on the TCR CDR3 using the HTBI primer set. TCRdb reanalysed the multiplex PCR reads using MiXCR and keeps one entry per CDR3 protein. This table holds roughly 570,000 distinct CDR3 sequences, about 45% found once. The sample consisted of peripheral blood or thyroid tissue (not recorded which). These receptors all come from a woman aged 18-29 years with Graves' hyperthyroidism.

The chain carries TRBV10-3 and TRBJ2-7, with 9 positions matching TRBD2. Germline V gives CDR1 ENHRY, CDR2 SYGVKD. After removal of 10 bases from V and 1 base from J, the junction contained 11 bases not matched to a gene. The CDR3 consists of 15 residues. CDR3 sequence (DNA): TGTGCCAGCTCACCAGCTAGCGGGATATCCTACGAGCAGTACTTC. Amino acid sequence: CASSPASGISYEQYF.

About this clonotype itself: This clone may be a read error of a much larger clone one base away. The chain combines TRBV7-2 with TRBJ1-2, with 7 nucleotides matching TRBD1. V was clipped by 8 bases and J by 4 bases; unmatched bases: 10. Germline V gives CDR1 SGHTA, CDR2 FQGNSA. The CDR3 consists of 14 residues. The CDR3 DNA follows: TGTGCCAGCGGCCAGCGGGGACAGCCCTATGGCTACACCTTC. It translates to CASGQRGQPYGYTF.

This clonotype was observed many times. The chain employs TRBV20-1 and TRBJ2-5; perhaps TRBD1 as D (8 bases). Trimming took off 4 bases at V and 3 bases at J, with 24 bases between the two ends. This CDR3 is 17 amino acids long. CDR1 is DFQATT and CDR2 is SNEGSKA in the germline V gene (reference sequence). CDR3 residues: CSAIQGAIGLEKETQYF. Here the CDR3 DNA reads TGCAGTGCTATTCAGGGGGCAATAGGACTAGAAAAAGAGACCCAGTACTTC.

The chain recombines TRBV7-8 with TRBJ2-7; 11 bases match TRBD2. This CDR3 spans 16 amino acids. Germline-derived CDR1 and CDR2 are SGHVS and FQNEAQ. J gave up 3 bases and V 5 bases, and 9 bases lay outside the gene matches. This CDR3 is CASSPWTSGRYYEQYF. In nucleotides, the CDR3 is TGTGCCAGCAGCCCATGGACTAGCGGGCGTTACTACGAGCAGTACTTC.

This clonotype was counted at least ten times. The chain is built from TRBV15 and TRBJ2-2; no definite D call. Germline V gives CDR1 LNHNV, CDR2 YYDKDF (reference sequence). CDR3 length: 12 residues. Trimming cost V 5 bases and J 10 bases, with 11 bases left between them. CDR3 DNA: TGTGCCACCAGCCCCCCCCGGCTGGAGCTGTTTTTT. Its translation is CATSPPRLELFF.

The CDR3 DNA reads TGTGCCAGCACAGGGGGGGGGGCAGTCCAGCCCCAGCAGTACTTC. Translation gives CASTGGGAVQPQQYF. The chain recombines TRBV7-6 with TRBJ2-7; D tentatively fits TRBD1 or TRBD2 (7 bases each). The CDR3 spans 15 residues. Trimming pared 7 bases from V and 8 bases from J, leaving 24 bases between. The germline V gene has CDR1 SGHVS and CDR2 FNYEAQ.

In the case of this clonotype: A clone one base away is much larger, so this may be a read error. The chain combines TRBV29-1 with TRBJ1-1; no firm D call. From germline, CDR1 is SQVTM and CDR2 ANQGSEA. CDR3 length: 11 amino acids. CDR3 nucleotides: TGCAGCGTTGAGTTAAGCACTGGAGCTTTCTTT. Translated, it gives CSVELSTGAFF. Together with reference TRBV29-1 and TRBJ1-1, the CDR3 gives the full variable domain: SAVISQKPSRDICQRGTSLTIQCQVDSQVTMMFWYRQQPGQSLTLIATANQGSEATYESGFVIDKFPISRPNLTFSTLTVSNMSPEDSSIYLCSVELSTGAFFGQGTRLTVV.

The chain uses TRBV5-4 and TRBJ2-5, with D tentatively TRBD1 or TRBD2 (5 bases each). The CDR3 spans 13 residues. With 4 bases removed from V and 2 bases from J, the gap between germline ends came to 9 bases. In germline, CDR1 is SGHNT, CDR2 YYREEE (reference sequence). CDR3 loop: CASSKGPQETQYF. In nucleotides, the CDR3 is TGTGCCAGCAGCAAGGGACCACAAGAGACCCAGTACTTC. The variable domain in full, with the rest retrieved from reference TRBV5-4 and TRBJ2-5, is ETGVTQSPTHLIKTRGQQVTLRCSSQSGHNTVSWYQQALGQGPQFIFQYYREEENGRGNFPPRFSGLQFPNYSSELNVNALELDDSALYLCASSKGPQETQYFGPGTRLLVL.

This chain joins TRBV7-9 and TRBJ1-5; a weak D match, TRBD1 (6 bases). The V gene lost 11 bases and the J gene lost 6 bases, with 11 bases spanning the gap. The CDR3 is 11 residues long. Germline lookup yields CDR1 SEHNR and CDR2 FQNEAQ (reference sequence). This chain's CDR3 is CAGQQGQPQHF. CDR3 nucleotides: TGTGCCGGGCAACAGGGTCAGCCCCAGCATTTT.

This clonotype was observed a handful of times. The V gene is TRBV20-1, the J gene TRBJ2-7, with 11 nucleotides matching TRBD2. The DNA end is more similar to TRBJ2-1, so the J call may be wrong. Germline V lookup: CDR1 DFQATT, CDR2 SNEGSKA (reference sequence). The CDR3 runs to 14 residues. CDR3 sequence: CSASLAGGRVEQFF. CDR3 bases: TGCAGTGCTAGTTTAGCGGGAGGGAGGGTTGAGCAGTTCTTC.

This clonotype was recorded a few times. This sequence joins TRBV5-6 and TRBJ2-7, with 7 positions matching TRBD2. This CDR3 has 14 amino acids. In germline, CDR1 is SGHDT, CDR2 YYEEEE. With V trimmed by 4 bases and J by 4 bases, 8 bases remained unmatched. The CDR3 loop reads CASSPGLSLYEQYF. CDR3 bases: TGTGCCAGCAGCCCGGGACTAAGTTTATACGAGCAGTACTTC.

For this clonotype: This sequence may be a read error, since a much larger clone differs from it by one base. The DNA of the CDR3 is TGTGCCAGTAGTATAGCCTCTAGCGGGAGCTCCTGCGAGCAGTACTTC. This codes for CASSIASSGSSCEQYF. The rearrangement uses TRBV2 and TRBJ2-7; 10 bases agree with TRBD2. The CDR3 extends over 16 amino acids. Looked up from germline, CDR1 is SNHLY and CDR2 is FYNNEI. The full variable domain, in which reference TRBV2 and TRBJ2-7 provide the parts outside the CDR3, is EPEVTQTPSHQVTQMGQEVILRCVPISNHLYFYWYRQILGQKVEFLVSFYNNEISEKSEIFDDQFSVERPDGSNFTLKIRSTKLEDSAMYFCASSIASSGSSCEQYFGPGTRLTVT.

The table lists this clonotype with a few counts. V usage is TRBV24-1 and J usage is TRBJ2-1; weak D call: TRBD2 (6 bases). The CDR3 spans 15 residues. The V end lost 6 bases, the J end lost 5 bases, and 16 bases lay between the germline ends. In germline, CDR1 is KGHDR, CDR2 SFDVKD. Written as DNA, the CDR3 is TGTGCCACCAGTCTCGAAGGGCGGGAAGACAATGAGCAGTTCTTC. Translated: CATSLEGREDNEQFF.

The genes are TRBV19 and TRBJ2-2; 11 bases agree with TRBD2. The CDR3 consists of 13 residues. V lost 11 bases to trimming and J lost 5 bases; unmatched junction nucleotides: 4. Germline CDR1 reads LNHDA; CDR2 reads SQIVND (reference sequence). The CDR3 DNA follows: TGTGCCGGACTAGCGGGTGGAACCGGGGAGCTGTTTTTT. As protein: CAGLAGGTGELFF.

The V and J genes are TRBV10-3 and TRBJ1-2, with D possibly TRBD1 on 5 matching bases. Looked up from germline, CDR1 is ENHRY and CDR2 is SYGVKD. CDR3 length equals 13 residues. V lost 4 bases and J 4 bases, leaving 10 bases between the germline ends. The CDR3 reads CAISAGGGYGYTF. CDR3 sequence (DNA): TGTGCCATCAGTGCCGGCGGGGGCTATGGCTACACCTTC.

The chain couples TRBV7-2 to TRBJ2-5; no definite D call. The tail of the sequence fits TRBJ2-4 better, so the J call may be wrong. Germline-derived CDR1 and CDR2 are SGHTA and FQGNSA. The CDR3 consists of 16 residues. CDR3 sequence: CASSFRGALAKNIQYF. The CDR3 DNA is TGTGCCAGCAGCTTCCGCGGAGCCCTAGCCAAAAACATTCAGTACTTC.

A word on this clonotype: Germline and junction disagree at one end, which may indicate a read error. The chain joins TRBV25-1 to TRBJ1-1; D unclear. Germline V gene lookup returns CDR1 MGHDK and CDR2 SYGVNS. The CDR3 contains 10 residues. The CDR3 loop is CASKDIGALF. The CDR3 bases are TGTGCCAGCAAGGATATTGGAGCTCTCTTT.